Shown below are 11 T cell receptor beta chains from a single sample sequenced in a study of blood T cell repertoires in COVID-19. The method was immunoSEQ multiplex PCR; TCRdb's version includes in-frame clones alone and lacks a portion of them. The profile shows tens of thousands of clones, about 85% of them singletons. The sample was peripheral blood. Every receptor here comes from a human donor in a cohort sampled during active COVID-19.

The chain is built from TRBV7-9 and TRBJ2-3; unclear D gene. Germline assignment: CDR1 SEHNR and CDR2 FQNEAQ (reference sequence). Trimming shortened V by 5 bases and J by 5 bases, and 14 bases separated the two germline ends. This CDR3 is 14 amino acids long. The CDR3 nucleotides are TGTGCCAGCAGCCCGGCTCTCAGGAAAGATACGCAGTATTTT. Protein sequence: CASSPALRKDTQYF.

This clone was seen a few times. This chain joins TRBV11-2 and TRBJ1-2; D unclear. The CDR3 contains 11 residues. With 1 base removed from V and 8 bases from J, the gap between germline ends came to 5 bases. Germline V gene data show CDR1 as SGHAT and CDR2 as FQNNGV. CDR3 residues: CASSLVEGYTF. CDR3 in DNA: TGTGCCAGCAGCTTAGTCGAGGGCTACACCTTC.

J is TRBJ1-5 and V is TRBV10-3, with D possibly matching TRBD1 (5 bases). Per germline, CDR1 ENHRY and CDR2 SYGVKD. The CDR3 sequence is 16 residues long. V gave up 5 bases and J gave up 2 bases, with 16 bases separating them. The CDR3 coding sequence is TGTGCCATCAGTAGGGGCGGCCGCGAGGGCAATCAGCCCCAGCATTTT. Encoded protein: CAISRGGREGNQPQHF.

The gene calls are TRBV7-2 and TRBJ2-1; a possible D gene is TRBD2 (7 bases). This CDR3 is 17 amino acids long. Germline CDR1 and CDR2: SGHTA and FQGNSA. V was pared by 5 bases and J by 4 bases, with 21 bases between. The CDR3 region is CASSQGGTGGRYNEQFF. The DNA for the CDR3 is TGTGCCAGCAGCCAAGGGGGGACCGGGGGGAGGTACAATGAGCAGTTCTTC.

This sequence joins TRBV21-1 and TRBJ1-1. TRBV21-1 is recorded as a pseudogene. This CDR3 contains 17 residues. The CDR3 here is CASSKAWRARENTEAFF. The CDR3 DNA is TGTGCCAGCAGCAAAGCATGGCGCGCCCGGGAGAACACTGAAGCTTTCTTT.

V usage is TRBV6-6 and J usage is TRBJ2-1; TRBD2 aligns across 7 bases. This CDR3 has 13 amino acids. The ends lost 7 bases at V and 0 bases at J; junction bases unmatched: 0. Germline assignment: CDR1 MNHNY and CDR2 SVGAGI (reference sequence). For the CDR3, the DNA is TGTGCCAGCACTAGCGGCTCCTACAATGAGCAGTTCTTC. Translating it yields CASTSGSYNEQFF.

This chain uses TRBV10-3 with TRBJ2-5, with D perhaps TRBD1 (5 bases). Germline V gene sequence: CDR1 ENHRY, CDR2 SYGVKD. The germline V and J ends were trimmed by 4 bases and 1 base, with 10 bases remaining between them. This CDR3 is 14 amino acids long. In DNA form, the CDR3 reads TGTGCCATCAGTGTTAGACAGATCCAAGAGACCCAGTACTTC. Its protein product is CAISVRQIQETQYF.

The V call is TRBV7-9, the J call TRBJ2-1, with TRBD1 identical over 12 bases. Germline V gene data show CDR1 as SEHNR and CDR2 as FQNEAQ (reference sequence). V was clipped by 6 bases and J by 12 bases; unmatched bases: 9. The CDR3 is 14 residues long. The CDR3 reads CASSIGTGGFGQFF. CDR3 DNA sequence: TGTGCCAGCAGTATAGGGACAGGGGGCTTCGGGCAGTTCTTC.

This chain connects TRBV7-6 to TRBJ1-1; D gene uncertain. Trimming removed 4 bases from V and 6 bases from J, with 12 bases in between. The germline V gene encodes CDR1 SGHVS and CDR2 FNYEAQ. This CDR3 comprises 13 residues. CDR3 sequence: CASSSVAGAEAFF. CDR3 coding DNA: TGTGCCAGCAGCTCAGTCGCGGGCGCTGAAGCTTTCTTT.

J is TRBJ1-5 and V is TRBV7-2, with 10 bases lining up with TRBD1. Germline CDR1 and CDR2: SGHTA and FQGNSA. Unmatched junction bases numbered 6, after V lost 5 bases and J lost 8 bases. This CDR3 has 14 amino acids. The chain's CDR3 is CASSPRQGAEPQHF. The CDR3 DNA reads as TGTGCCAGCAGCCCTAGACAGGGGGCTGAGCCCCAGCATTTT.

This sequence joins TRBV27 and TRBJ1-6, with TRBD1 identical over 9 bases. J was trimmed by 4 bases and V by 2 bases; bases with no gene match: 6. Germline V gene data show CDR1 as MNHEY and CDR2 as SMNVEV (reference sequence). CDR3 length: 17 amino acids. CDR3 coding DNA: TGTGCCAGCAGTTTAAAGGGGGACAGGGCATATAATTCACCCCTCCACTTT. Its protein is CASSLKGDRAYNSPLHF.